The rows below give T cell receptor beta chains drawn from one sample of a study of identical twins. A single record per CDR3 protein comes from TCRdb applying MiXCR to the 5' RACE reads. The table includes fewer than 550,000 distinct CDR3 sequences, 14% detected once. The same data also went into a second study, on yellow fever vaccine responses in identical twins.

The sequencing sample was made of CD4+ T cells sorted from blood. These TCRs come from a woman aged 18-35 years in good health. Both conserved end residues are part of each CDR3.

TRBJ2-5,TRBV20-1,CSAQRGGETQYF
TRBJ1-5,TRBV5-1,CASSLGGGNQPQHF
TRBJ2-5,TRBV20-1,CSARVRETQYF
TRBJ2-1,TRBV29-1,CSANRDRGYNEQFF
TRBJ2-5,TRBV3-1,CASSRDLTPQETQYF
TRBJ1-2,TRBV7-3,CASSPNPGGYGYTF
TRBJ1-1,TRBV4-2,CASSQERRDTKAFF
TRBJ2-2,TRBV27,CASSLPGAANTGELFF
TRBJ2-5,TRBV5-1,CASSWGTSGRGSQETQYF
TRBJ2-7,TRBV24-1,CATSDNSYEQYF
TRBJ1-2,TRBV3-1,CASSQGPNYGYTF
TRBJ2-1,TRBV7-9,CASSPIDYNEQFF
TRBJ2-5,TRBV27,CASSFRQGAQGETQYF
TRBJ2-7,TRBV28,CASSPLGVGSYEQYF
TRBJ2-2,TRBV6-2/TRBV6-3,CASSLQGDTGELFF
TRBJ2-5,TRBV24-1,CATSGEGNQETQYF
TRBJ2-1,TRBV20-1,CSANPSLQRELANEQFF
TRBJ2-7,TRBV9,CASNKEPSSYEQYF
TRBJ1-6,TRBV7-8,CASTMGQEYSPLHF
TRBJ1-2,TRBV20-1,CSARGQGSGYTF
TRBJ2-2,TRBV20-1,CSATQGPGELFF
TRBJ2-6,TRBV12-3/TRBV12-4,CASHKTGSGANVLTF
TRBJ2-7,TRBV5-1,CASTPRQGGYEQYF
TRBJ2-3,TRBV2,CASSDNMQGSTDTQYF
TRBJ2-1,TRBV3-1,CASTQGAILEQFF
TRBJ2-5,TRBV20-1,CSASVLRTETQYF
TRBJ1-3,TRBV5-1,CASSLGRRIGNTIYF
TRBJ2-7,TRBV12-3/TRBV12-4,CASSARDGAYEQYF
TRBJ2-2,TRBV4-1,CASSQGERVEVGELFF
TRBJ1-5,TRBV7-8,CASSTGTYLNQPQHF
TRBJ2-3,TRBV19,CASRDRSTDTQYF
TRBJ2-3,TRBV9,CASSFGISSADTQYF
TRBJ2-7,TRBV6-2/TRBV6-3,CASTPPGTGGDYEQYF
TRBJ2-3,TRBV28,CASSWQTSTDTQYF
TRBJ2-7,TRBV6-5,CASSSIRDKKGNEQYF
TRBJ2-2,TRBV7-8,CASSIWTGNTGELFF
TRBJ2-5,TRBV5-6,CASSLYGRASLETQYF
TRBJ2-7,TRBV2,CASSGVQASSYEQYF
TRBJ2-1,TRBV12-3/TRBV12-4,CASRTSGGINEQFF
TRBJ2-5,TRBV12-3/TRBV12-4,CASTTSSGTRYQETQYF
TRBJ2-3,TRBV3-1,CASSRDRVDSTDTQYF
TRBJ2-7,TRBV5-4,CASSQGLAGKAGEQYF
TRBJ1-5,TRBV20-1,CSAQPGGNQPQHF
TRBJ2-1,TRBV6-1,CASSTQAGGSRNEQFF